This T cell receptor (beta chain) was sequenced during a study of T cell responses to AZD1222 COVID-19 vaccine (dated by TCRdb to the early 2020s). Regarding the research as a whole: TCR sequencing covered more than 230 trial participants: 200 to 210 given two doses of AZD1222 and 26 given two doses of MenACWY control vaccine. Trial participants were enrolled into age subgroups of 18-55, 56-69 and 70-plus years, which contained about 150, 27 and 61 TCR-sequenced participants, respectively. The study at large found these results: Participants were mostly white British and included more females than males, and it was suggested by the authors that clonal diversity may have been underestimated. Nearly half of unique spike-specific TCRs reportedly recognized epitopes outside regions mutated in the B.1.351 and B.1.1.7 variants. CD4 TCRs associated with the vaccine covered the entire spike protein, and the dominant responses were in regions 160-218 and 743-854. The 56-69-year group was small, and its depth increase did not reach significance, likely because of low power. Because no samples from the day 14 peak response were available, repertoires could be characterized only after the peak T cell response. Only 5 to 7 AZD1222 recipients were SARS-CoV-2 seropositive at baseline, limiting conclusions about previously exposed vaccinees. Spike-specific TCR breadth and depth rose significantly after two AZD1222 doses compared with day 0 and with MenACWY recipients.

V and J are truncated by 8 bases and 3 bases respectively, leaving an intervening sequence of 11 bases. The CDR3 contains 12 residues, cysteine and phenylalanine counted. Only the CDR3 region is kept as DNA, spanning 36 bases read in frame from base 1. CDR1 and CDR2, looked up from the germline V gene (reference sequence), are LGHDT and YNNKEL. On this clone itself: Its antigen specificity is not known. No much larger clone is present one base from it, and per-base qualities are unavailable.

The CDR3 regions of human TCRbeta chains were subjected to immunosequencing. The authors processed their data as follows. Repertoire TCRs were checked for matches against a reference library of SARS-CoV-2-specific TCRs that had been generated using the MIRA antigen-specificity platform. Breadth was defined as the fraction of unique TCRs that were SARS-CoV-2-associated. Depth was defined as the fraction of total T cells that were SARS-CoV-2-associated. Using the MIRA data, each spike-specific TCR was assigned both to the spike region to which the TCR was reactive and to a CD4 or CD8 class. Log10-transformed breadth and depth values were compared by one-way ANOVA with Sidak's multiple comparisons tests. TCRdb mirrors the immuneACCESS table, restricted to in-frame sequences. Some clones are absent from its copies; in checked studies, under half trace to an unresolved V gene, and the reason for the others is unknown. V, J and clone size derive from that table, while D and trimming were established from the DNA sequence. For this sample there are roughly 150,000 clones; about 92% appear just once. The ten most abundant clones make up about 5.9% of the sample.

The sample's time point, from its label and the paper: about 28 days (+/-7) after the second vaccine dose. Because spike-specific TCR depth and breadth did not differ between the two schedules, AZD1222 recipients who got a second dose at roughly 4 weeks were pooled with those who got a second dose at roughly 12 weeks. Vaccinee samples came from UK trials COV001 and COV002, including a single-blind randomized controlled phase 2/3 trial of AZD1222 (ChAdOx1 nCoV-19) in healthy adults. For TCRbeta chain sequencing, PBMC samples were collected from trial participants at day 0 and at day 28 after the second dose.

This TCR was recovered from an adult who received the AZD1222 COVID-19 vaccine. Sequenced material: peripheral blood, taken 28 days after the second AZD1222 dose. The rearrangement combines TRBV3-1 (or the pseudogene TRBV3-2) with TRBJ2-7; no D gene can be assigned with confidence. The CDR3 reads as follows: CASSRAYYEQYF. The DNA is TGTGCCAGCTCCCGGGCGTACTACGAGCAGTACTTC.